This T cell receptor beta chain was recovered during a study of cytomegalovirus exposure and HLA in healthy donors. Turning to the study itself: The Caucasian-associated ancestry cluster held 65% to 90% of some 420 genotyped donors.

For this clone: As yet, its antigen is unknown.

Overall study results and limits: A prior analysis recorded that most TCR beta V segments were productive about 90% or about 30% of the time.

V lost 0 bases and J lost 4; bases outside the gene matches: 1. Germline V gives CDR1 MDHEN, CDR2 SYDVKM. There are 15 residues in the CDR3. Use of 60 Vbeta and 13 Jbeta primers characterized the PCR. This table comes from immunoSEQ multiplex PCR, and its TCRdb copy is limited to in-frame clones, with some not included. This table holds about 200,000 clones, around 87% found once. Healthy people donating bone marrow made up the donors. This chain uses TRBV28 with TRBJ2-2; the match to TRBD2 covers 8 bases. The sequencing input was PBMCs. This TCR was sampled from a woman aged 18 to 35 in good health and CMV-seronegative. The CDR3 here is CASSLWAGGTGELFF. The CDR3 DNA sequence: TGTGCCAGCAGTTTATGGGCGGGGGGCACCGGGGAGCTGTTTTTT.